The 20 T cell receptor beta chains below come from one sample, sequenced in a study of T cell responses to AZD1222 COVID-19 vaccine. Clones were read by immunoSEQ multiplex PCR, and TCRdb kept only the in-frame ones, dropping some. The sample gives 90,000 to 150,000 clones, 70% to 90% of which show up once; 8.4% is in the top ten. The source material was peripheral blood, sampled on day 0 of AZD1222 vaccination. The receptors were sampled from an adult in good health.

The chain joins TRBV5-1 to TRBJ2-1; D not resolved. CDR1 and CDR2 (germline): SGHRS, YFSETQ. The CDR3 has 13 residues. Between the trimmed V and J ends, which lost 0 bases and 9 bases, there was a span of 10 bases. CDR3 residues: CASSLAVLGEQFF. The CDR3 DNA follows: TGCGCCAGCAGCTTGGCAGTGCTGGGTGAGCAGTTCTTC.

This sequence joins TRBV7-2 and TRBJ2-2; tentative D call: TRBD2 (5 bases). The germline V gene encodes CDR1 SGHTA and CDR2 FQGNSA. The CDR3 length is 14 residues. V dropped 5 bases and J dropped 14 bases, with 21 bases sitting between them. CDR3 sequence reads: CASSRHDGRGNLFF. Written as DNA, the CDR3 is TGTGCCAGCAGCCGGCATGATGGCCGGGGAAATCTGTTTTTT.

In its sample, this clone was seen once. V usage is TRBV30 and J usage is TRBJ1-6, with TRBD1 matching 10 bases. Germline-derived CDR1 and CDR2 are GTSNPN and SVGIG (reference sequence). The J segment lost 9 bases and the V segment lost 2 bases, leaving 7 bases of the junction unmatched. CDR3 size: 15 residues. CDR3 sequence (DNA): TGTGCCTGGAGTCCCGACAGGGGGCGCGGTTCACCCCTCCACTTT. Translation gives CAWSPDRGRGSPLHF.

This clone was recorded only once. This chain uses TRBV5-1 with TRBJ2-7; 8 positions agree with TRBD1. The CDR3 is 14 amino acids. Germline CDR1 and CDR2: SGHRS and YFSETQ. V shed 5 bases, J shed 1 base, and the junction held 5 bases outside the gene matches. CDR3 coding DNA: TGCGCCAGCAGTCAACGGGACAGGTCCTACGAGCAGTACTTC. This sequence encodes CASSQRDRSYEQYF.

This sequence joins TRBV12-3 or TRBV12-4 and TRBJ1-5; D is perhaps TRBD1 (6 bases). V was pared by 6 bases and J by 6 bases, with 12 bases between. This CDR3 is built from 13 residues. CDR3 residues: CASSPGHVQPQHF. CDR3 DNA: TGTGCCAGCAGCCCGGGACACGTTCAGCCCCAGCATTTT.

This chain connects TRBV18 to TRBJ2-1, with 8 bases fitting TRBD1. The CDR3 loop spans 15 amino acids. Per the germline V gene, CDR1 is KGHSH and CDR2 is LQKENI. V lost 2 bases, J lost 2 bases, and 2 bases stayed unmatched. CDR3 in amino acids: CASSPVTGAYNEQFF. The CDR3 DNA reads as TGTGCCAGCTCACCAGTGACAGGGGCCTACAATGAGCAGTTCTTC.

The chain recombines TRBV18 with TRBJ2-3; 7 bases align to TRBD2. The CDR3 loop spans 14 amino acids. Germline CDR1 KGHSH, CDR2 LQKENI. V gave up 3 bases and J gave up 4 bases; unmatched junction bases: 4. This CDR3 is CASSPSGGPDTQYF. The CDR3 DNA sequence: TGTGCCAGCTCACCCTCGGGAGGACCAGATACGCAGTATTTT.

This chain's CDR3 is CASSLQELSYEQYF. Written as DNA, the CDR3 is TGTGCCAGCAGTTTACAGGAACTCTCCTACGAGCAGTACTTC. V usage is TRBV28 and J usage is TRBJ2-7; D not resolved. Trimming removed 2 bases from V and 0 bases from J, with 8 bases in between. CDR1 and CDR2 (germline): MDHEN, SYDVKM. This CDR3 spans 14 amino acids.

V gene TRBV7-8 combines with J gene TRBJ2-5, with unresolved D. The CDR3 covers 13 residues. V was shortened by 0 bases and J by 2 bases, with 4 bases between the two germline ends. Germline V gene lookup returns CDR1 SGHVS and CDR2 FQNEAQ. The CDR3 reads CASSLAQQETQYF. The CDR3 nucleotides are TGTGCCAGCAGCTTAGCACAGCAAGAGACCCAGTACTTC.

The rearrangement uses TRBV6-1 and TRBJ1-3; D remains unclear. Between the trimmed V and J ends, which lost 2 bases and 9 bases, there was a span of 11 bases. Germline assignment: CDR1 MNHNS and CDR2 SASEGT. This CDR3 is built from 13 residues. The CDR3 DNA sequence: TGTGCCAGCAGTGAACCCATTGCCGTCACCATATATTTT. Its protein is CASSEPIAVTIYF.

The chain is built from TRBV5-1 and TRBJ2-3; 7 bases agree with TRBD2. V lost 4 bases and J lost 0; bases outside the gene matches: 5. CDR1 and CDR2 from the germline V gene are SGHRS and YFSETQ. The CDR3 is 15 amino acids. CDR3 region: CASSRWGGSTDTQYF. DNA of the CDR3: TGCGCCAGCAGCCGCTGGGGGGGGAGCACAGATACGCAGTATTTT.

The rearrangement links TRBV7-2 to TRBJ2-1; 12 bases agree with TRBD2. The CDR3 has 15 amino acids. V lost 5 bases and J lost 4; bases outside the gene matches: 3. Germline assignment: CDR1 SGHTA and CDR2 FQGNSA. CDR3 loop: CASSATSGGYNEQFF. The CDR3 DNA is TGTGCCAGCAGCGCAACTAGCGGGGGGTACAATGAGCAGTTCTTC.

The gene calls are TRBV30 and TRBJ1-1; TRBD1 agrees at 12 bases. The germline gives CDR1 GTSNPN, CDR2 SVGIG (reference sequence). The ends lost 3 bases at V and 11 bases at J; junction bases unmatched: 13. CDR3 length equals 15 residues. The CDR3 DNA sequence: TGTGCCTGGAGCCCATGGGACAGGGGGCTAGCGGGGGCTTTCTTT. This encodes CAWSPWDRGLAGAFF.

The gene calls are TRBV9 and TRBJ2-7; tentatively, D is TRBD1 (5 bases). The CDR3 is 14 residues long. Germline lookup yields CDR1 SGDLS and CDR2 YYNGEE. Deletions cut 4 bases from V and 0 bases from J, with 11 bases between. The CDR3 sequence: CASSPKGHSYEQYF. The CDR3 DNA reads TGTGCCAGCAGCCCCAAGGGGCACTCCTACGAGCAGTACTTC.

The chain joins TRBV6-6 to TRBJ1-4, with 9 positions matching TRBD1. After removal of 2 bases from V and 5 bases from J, the junction contained 3 bases not matched to a gene. Per germline, CDR1 MNHNY and CDR2 SVGAGI (reference sequence). This CDR3 region has 15 residues. For the CDR3, the DNA is TGTGCCAGCAGTTACCCTGGACAGGGGAATGAAAAACTGTTTTTT. This translates into CASSYPGQGNEKLFF.

The V gene is TRBV5-1, the J gene TRBJ2-7; 8 positions agree with TRBD1. Trimming at V came to 3 bases and at J to 2 bases, leaving 4 bases not matched to a gene. CDR1 is SGHRS and CDR2 is YFSETQ in the germline V gene. The CDR3 covers 14 residues. CDR3 in amino acids: CASSSGQATYEQYF. The DNA for the CDR3 is TGCGCCAGCAGCTCGGGACAGGCCACCTACGAGCAGTACTTC.

The chain is built from TRBV11-2 and TRBJ1-6; D may be TRBD1 (6 bases). Germline CDR1 SGHAT, CDR2 FQNNGV. The CDR3 is 17 residues long. The V and J ends lost 5 bases and 4 bases respectively, with 18 bases between them. The CDR3 coding sequence is TGTGCCAGCAGCAAGGGACATATCATCGGGTATAATTCACCCCTCCACTTT. Its translation: CASSKGHIIGYNSPLHF.

The chain's CDR3 is CASQAGGREQYF. CDR3 DNA sequence: TGTGCCAGCCAAGCGGGGGGTCGCGAGCAGTACTTC. The J gene is TRBJ2-7, the V gene TRBV11-2; 9 bases map to TRBD2. The CDR3 is made up of 12 amino acids. V lost 8 bases to trimming and J lost 6 bases; unmatched junction nucleotides: 5. Germline V gives CDR1 SGHAT, CDR2 FQNNGV. The whole variable domain, filled in from reference TRBV11-2 and TRBJ2-7, reads EAGVAQSPRYKIIEKRQSVAFWCNPISGHATLYWYQQILGQGPKLLIQFQNNGVVDDSQLPKDRFSAERLKGVDSTLKIQPAKLEDSAVYLCASQAGGREQYFGPGTRLTVT.

The gene calls are TRBV7-8 and TRBJ2-1, with D possibly being TRBD2 (5 bases). The germline CDR1 and CDR2 sequences are SGHVS and FQNEAQ. The CDR3 length is 18 residues. The V end was cut by 1 base, the J end by 0 bases, with 16 bases between. The CDR3 DNA is TGTGCCAGCAGCTTAGTGTCGGGGTGGGAGTTCTCCTACAATGAGCAGTTCTTC. This encodes CASSLVSGWEFSYNEQFF.

V gene TRBV7-9 combines with J gene TRBJ2-3; 7 bases map to TRBD1. Unmatched junction bases numbered 6, after V lost 7 bases and J lost 8 bases. This CDR3 is 12 amino acids long. From germline, CDR1 is SEHNR and CDR2 FQNEAQ (reference sequence). CDR3 nucleotide sequence: TGTGCCAGCACCGAGGGGGCGGGTACGCAGTATTTT. This sequence encodes CASTEGAGTQYF. The variable domain in full, with the rest retrieved from reference TRBV7-9 and TRBJ2-3, is DTGVSQNPRHKITKRGQNVTFRCDPISEHNRLYWYRQTLGQGPEFLTYFQNEAQLEKSRLLSDRFSAERPKGSFSTLEIQRTEQGDSAMYLCASTEGAGTQYFGPGTRLTVL.